This T cell receptor (beta chain) came from a study of technical replicates of blood from a handful of donors. The repertoire was sequenced with immunoSEQ multiplex PCR; TCRdb's copy has only in-frame clones and lacks some. The sample contains approximately 65,000 clones, 70% to 90% of which appear only once. Germline CDR1 SGDLS, CDR2 YYNGEE. V lost 4 bases and J lost 7; bases outside the gene matches: 15. The CDR3 loop spans 17 amino acids. The sequenced material came from PBMCs. The chain has TRBV9 and TRBJ2-1; TRBD2 matches 9 bases. This TCR came from a human donor in good health. Some clones in this sample may be carry-over from other donors' samples. The CDR3 coding sequence is TGTGCCAGCAGCCCCTCCCCGAGTAGCGGGAGTATAAATGAGCAGTTCTTC. Its protein product is CASSPSPSSGSINEQFF.